The 20 T cell receptor beta chains below were found in one sample sequenced in a study of blood T cell repertoires in COVID-19. Clones were read by immunoSEQ multiplex PCR, and TCRdb kept only the in-frame ones, dropping some. The table records about 59,000 clones, 70% to 90% of them present only once. Sequenced material: peripheral blood. The receptors shown here come from a man in his fifties or sixties with COVID-19, enrolled during active disease.

The chain couples TRBV27 to TRBJ1-1; D call uncertain. CDR3 length: 13 amino acids. V was cut by 3 bases and J by 2 bases, with 7 bases left in between. The germline CDR1 and CDR2 sequences are MNHEY and SMNVEV (reference sequence). The CDR3 DNA is TGTGCCAGCAGTTTTGCAGGTAACACTGAAGCTTTCTTT. Translating it yields CASSFAGNTEAFF.

The chain is built from TRBV10-3 and TRBJ2-2, with no clear D. Germline-derived CDR1 and CDR2 are ENHRY and SYGVKD. Trimming pared 7 bases from V and 0 bases from J, leaving 15 bases between. The length of the CDR3 is 16 residues. The CDR3 loop is CAINPRQNANTGELFF. Written as DNA, the CDR3 is TGTGCCATCAACCCTAGGCAAAACGCGAACACCGGGGAGCTGTTTTTT.

CDR3 DNA sequence: TGTGCCAGTAGTATGATCGGACAGAGAAGAAAGAAGGACACTGAAGCTTTCTTT. Translation: CASSMIGQRRKKDTEAFF. The J gene is TRBJ1-1, the V gene TRBV19; D is possibly TRBD1 (6 bases). Germline CDR1 reads LNHDA; CDR2 reads SQIVND (reference sequence). V was pared by 3 bases and J by 3 bases, with 23 bases between. This CDR3 region has 18 residues.

The table lists this clone with a few counts. The chain carries TRBV5-8 and TRBJ2-2, with 11 positions matching TRBD1. The CDR3 is made up of 16 amino acids. The J segment lost 5 bases and the V segment lost 4 bases, leaving 7 bases of the junction unmatched. Germline V gene data show CDR1 as SGHTS and CDR2 as YDEGEE. The CDR3 DNA reads TGTGCCAGCAGCACTCGGACAGGGGGCCGGACCGGGGAGCTGTTTTTT. Residues: CASSTRTGGRTGELFF.

CDR3 loop: CASRAPGTVKNIQYF. The CDR3 DNA reads as TGTGCCAGTAGGGCTCCCGGGACAGTCAAAAACATTCAGTACTTC. The gene calls are TRBV19 and TRBJ2-4; 7 nucleotides line up with TRBD1. In germline, CDR1 is LNHDA, CDR2 SQIVND (reference sequence). The CDR3 length is 15 residues. The J segment lost 3 bases and the V segment lost 6 bases, leaving 8 bases of the junction unmatched. The full variable domain, with the rest looked up from reference TRBV19 and TRBJ2-4, is DGGITQSPKYLFRKEGQNVTLSCEQNLNHDAMYWYRQDPGQGLRLIYYSQIVNDFQKGDIAEGYSVSREKKESFPLTVTSAQKNPTAFYLCASRAPGTVKNIQYFGAGTRLSVL.

V is TRBV14 and J is TRBJ2-1; 9 positions match TRBD2. This CDR3 is built from 16 residues. Unmatched junction bases numbered 3, after V lost 1 base and J lost 2 bases. Germline loops: CDR1 SGHDN, CDR2 FVKESK. This CDR3 reads CASSQVPSGAYNEQFF. The DNA for the CDR3 is TGTGCCAGCAGCCAAGTGCCTAGCGGGGCCTACAATGAGCAGTTCTTC.

This clone was counted once. Other DNA sequences from this sample encode an identical CDR3 as well. The chain employs TRBV5-6 and TRBJ2-3; 12 bases fit TRBD2. This CDR3 region has 16 residues. Unmatched junction bases numbered 1, after V lost 2 bases and J lost 0 bases. The germline V gene has CDR1 SGHDT and CDR2 YYEEEE. The CDR3 sequence: CASSLGLAGSTDTQYF. The CDR3 nucleotides read TGTGCCAGCAGCTTAGGACTAGCGGGAAGCACAGATACGCAGTATTTT.

This chain uses TRBV4-1 with TRBJ1-1; D ambiguous. CDR1 is MGHRA and CDR2 is YSYEKL in the germline V gene. The CDR3 loop spans 14 amino acids. V was pared by 1 base and J by 7 bases, with 13 bases between. The CDR3 sequence is CASSQGIAEGEAFF. CDR3 DNA: TGCGCCAGCAGCCAAGGTATCGCCGAGGGTGAAGCTTTCTTT.

The J gene is TRBJ2-3, the V gene TRBV29-1, with D maybe TRBD2 (6 bases). CDR3 size: 13 residues. Germline CDR1 and CDR2: SQVTM and ANQGSEA. The V end lost 8 bases, the J end lost 2 bases, and 14 bases lay between the germline ends. Here the CDR3 DNA reads TGCAGCATGGGACTCATTCTCACAGATACGCAGTATTTT. This encodes CSMGLILTDTQYF.

The rearrangement joins TRBV2 to TRBJ1-5; D gene ambiguous. Germline assignment: CDR1 SNHLY and CDR2 FYNNEI. The CDR3 extends over 17 amino acids. Trimming shortened V by 0 bases and J by 0 bases, and 12 bases separated the two germline ends. CDR3 DNA sequence: TGTGCCAGCAGTGAAGCGCGGGCAGCTTATAGCAATCAGCCCCAGCATTTT. Its protein product is CASSEARAAYSNQPQHF.

V usage is TRBV5-1 and J usage is TRBJ2-2; TRBD2 might be the D (7 bases). From germline, CDR1 is SGHRS and CDR2 YFSETQ. This CDR3 has 12 amino acids. Trimming cost V 10 bases and J 4 bases, with 11 bases left between them. The CDR3 loop is CARGGATGELFF. The CDR3 bases are TGCGCCCGTGGGGGGGCCACCGGGGAGCTGTTTTTT.

The J gene is TRBJ2-5, the V gene TRBV19; 9 bases map to TRBD2. The germline V gene encodes CDR1 LNHDA and CDR2 SQIVND (reference sequence). V was pared by 6 bases and J by 0 bases, with 5 bases of the junction left unmatched. The CDR3 sequence is 15 residues long. CDR3 nucleotides: TGTGCCAGTAGCCCAGCGGGGGGTCACCAAGAGACCCAGTACTTC. The encoded protein is CASSPAGGHQETQYF.

The CDR3 here is CASSTPDRDGEQFF. The CDR3 DNA follows: TGTGCCAGCAGCACCCCGGACAGGGACGGTGAGCAGTTCTTC. This rearrangement joins TRBV7-2 to TRBJ2-1, with 8 nucleotides matching TRBD1. V lost 5 bases to trimming and J lost 9 bases; unmatched junction nucleotides: 9. Germline CDR1 and CDR2: SGHTA and FQGNSA. This CDR3 has 14 residues.

The rearrangement joins TRBV5-4 to TRBJ2-5, with TRBD2 matching 10 bases. V gave up 4 bases and J gave up 5 bases; unmatched junction bases: 14. The germline CDR1 and CDR2 sequences are SGHNT and YYREEE (reference sequence). The CDR3 contains 17 residues. The CDR3 DNA reads TGTGCCAGCAGCGGGGGGCCTAGCGGGAGAGTTAGGGAGACCCAGTACTTC. It codes for CASSGGPSGRVRETQYF.

The chain is built from TRBV9 and TRBJ2-7; a weak D match, TRBD2 (6 bases). This CDR3 region has 15 residues. Germline CDR1 reads SGDLS; CDR2 reads YYNGEE. The V and J ends lost 0 bases and 5 bases respectively, with 15 bases between them. The CDR3 DNA reads as TGTGCCAGCAGCGTAGATCCCGGGAGTCTGGACGAGCAGTACTTC. Translating it yields CASSVDPGSLDEQYF.

The chain joins TRBV14 to TRBJ2-1; 10 bases agree with TRBD2. This CDR3 comprises 13 residues. Germline lookup yields CDR1 SGHDN and CDR2 FVKESK. V lost 4 bases and J lost 13; bases outside the gene matches: 7. The CDR3 DNA follows: TGTGCCAGCAGCCCGGGCCTAGCGGGAGTACAGTTCTTC. Its protein is CASSPGLAGVQFF.

The rearrangement joins TRBV12-3 or TRBV12-4 to TRBJ1-5; no definite D call. Trimming stripped 5 bases from V and 6 bases from J, with 11 bases between. This CDR3 is 13 amino acids long. The CDR3 bases are TGTGCCAGCAGTGGGAGGCTGCCTCAGCCCCAGCATTTT. It is translated as CASSGRLPQPQHF.

The gene calls are TRBV6-6 and TRBJ2-3, with D tentatively TRBD1 (7 bases). V lost 6 bases, J lost 5 bases, and 15 bases lay in between. Germline V gene lookup returns CDR1 MNHNY and CDR2 SVGAGI (reference sequence). This CDR3 has 14 residues. This CDR3 reads CASRTLRDRDTQYF. The CDR3 bases are TGTGCCAGCAGGACCTTGCGGGACAGAGATACGCAGTATTTT.

As for this clone: Additional DNA sequences in this sample encode the identical CDR3. This chain links TRBV2 with TRBJ2-7, with D perhaps TRBD2 (5 bases). Deletions cut 9 bases from V and 2 bases from J, with 5 bases between. This CDR3 comprises 10 residues. CDR1 SNHLY and CDR2 FYNNEI come from the germline V gene. The CDR3 sequence is CASSAYEQYF. The CDR3 nucleotides are TGTGCCAGTAGCGCCTACGAGCAGTACTTC.

This chain connects TRBV2 to TRBJ2-1; tentatively, D is TRBD1 (5 bases). The V end was cut by 7 bases, the J end by 0 bases, with 13 bases between. Per the germline V gene, CDR1 is SNHLY and CDR2 is FYNNEI. The CDR3 covers 15 residues. CDR3 in amino acids: CASIGASSSYNEQFF. In DNA form, the CDR3 reads TGTGCCAGCATTGGGGCTTCGAGCTCCTACAATGAGCAGTTCTTC. Variable domain in full (rest from reference TRBV2 and TRBJ2-1): EPEVTQTPSHQVTQMGQEVILRCVPISNHLYFYWYRQILGQKVEFLVSFYNNEISEKSEIFDDQFSVERPDGSNFTLKIRSTKLEDSAMYFCASIGASSSYNEQFFGPGTRLTVL.